The sequence of this TCR beta chain was determined in a study of blood T cells in healthy people across ages. The V gene's germline CDR1 is MNHNY and CDR2 SVGAGI (reference sequence). The CDR3 is 17 amino acids. Trimming shortened V by 0 bases and J by 0 bases, and 15 bases separated the two germline ends. Sample-barcoded 5' priming and a J-beta primer mix drove a second PCR of roughly 7 to 11 cycles. TCRdb used MiXCR to reprocess the 5' RACE reads, holding one entry per CDR3 protein. The repertoire holds around 1,000,000 distinct CDR3 sequences, about 25% seen once, with approximately 0.75% in the top ten. Another study also made use of these data, one on T cells of mothers and their children. This second study notes: Versus unrelated pairs, overlap was slightly higher in related mother-child pairs, without reaching significance.

V usage is TRBV6-6 and J usage is TRBJ2-7; no reliable D call. This TCR was recovered from a girl aged 2 to 10 in good health. Specimen: blood. CDR3 DNA: TGTGCCAGCAGTTACTCGGCCCTTAAATCAAGCTCCTACGAGCAGTACTTC. It yields the protein CASSYSALKSSSYEQYF.